These 14 T cell receptor beta chains originate from one sample sequenced in a study of post-analysis software for immune sequencing data. These receptors' antigens are unknown. Overall study results and limits: Higher frequency in patients than in controls was seen for about five TRBV segments, with TRBV5-6, TRBV5-1 and TRBV20-1 among them.

TCR beta libraries were prepared from cDNA with unique molecular identifiers. TCRdb used MiXCR to reprocess the PCR reads, holding one entry per CDR3 protein. The data hold about 540,000 distinct CDR3 sequences, with less than 40% observed a single time. The sample taken for sequencing was blood. The source is a girl under 18 with multiple sclerosis.

As regards this clonotype: This may be a read error: a much more frequent sequence differs by one nucleotide. V gene TRBV20-1 combines with J gene TRBJ2-7, with TRBD2 matching over 7 bases. Losses at the gene ends were 6 bases for V and 3 bases for J; bases not matched to a gene: 5. This CDR3 has 12 residues. Germline CDR1 reads DFQATT; CDR2 reads SNEGSKA (reference sequence). The CDR3 sequence: CSARGRGYEQYF. Here the CDR3 DNA reads TGCAGTGCCCGCGGGAGAGGCTACGAGCAGTACTTC.

The chain recombines TRBV24-1 with TRBJ2-5; possibly TRBD1 or TRBD2 for D (5 bases each). V was clipped by 5 bases and J by 4 bases, with 13 bases between them. This CDR3 is built from 14 residues. Germline CDR1 and CDR2: KGHDR and SFDVKD. CDR3 in amino acids: CATSGDGTPETQYF. CDR3 nucleotide sequence: TGTGCCACCAGTGGGGACGGAACACCAGAGACCCAGTACTTC.

This clonotype has a handful of counts. This rearrangement joins TRBV6-5 to TRBJ2-5; D is perhaps TRBD2 (7 bases). Trimming took 2 bases from V and 2 from J, leaving 15 bases between them. Germline V lookup: CDR1 MNHEY, CDR2 SVGAGI. This CDR3 is 16 amino acids long. In nucleotides, the CDR3 is TGTGCCAGCAGTTACGGACCGGGGGGCTTTCAAGAGACCCAGTACTTC. This gives the protein CASSYGPGGFQETQYF.

Concerning this clonotype itself: A much more abundant neighbour one base away suggests this may be a read error. The V and J genes are TRBV29-1 and TRBJ2-5; D perhaps matches TRBD1 (6 bases). Germline assignment: CDR1 SQVTM and CDR2 ANQGSEA. V lost 5 bases, J lost 11 bases, and 15 bases lay in between. The CDR3 covers 11 residues. The chain's CDR3 is CSVSGAQEQYF. The CDR3 coding sequence is TGCAGCGTTTCAGGGGCTCAGGAGCAGTACTTC.

V gene TRBV15 combines with J gene TRBJ1-1; D unclear. CDR3 size: 17 residues. Germline lookup yields CDR1 LNHNV and CDR2 YYDKDF (reference sequence). With 7 bases removed from V and 3 bases from J, the gap between germline ends came to 24 bases. This CDR3 is CATNHLRVGGEDTEAFF. The CDR3 coding sequence is TGTGCCACCAATCATCTTCGGGTTGGCGGTGAGGACACTGAAGCTTTCTTT.

The chain is built from TRBV29-1 and TRBJ1-1; D is uncertain. This CDR3 is built from 12 residues. Trimming took 6 bases from V and 5 from J, leaving 13 bases between them. The germline V gene encodes CDR1 SQVTM and CDR2 ANQGSEA. In DNA form, the CDR3 reads TGCAGCGTCCGGGAGGTGCCGACTGAAGCTTTCTTT. It translates to CSVREVPTEAFF.

This clonotype was counted a few times. The rearrangement uses TRBV5-1 and TRBJ1-2, with no clear D. V lost 4 bases, J lost 5 bases, and 12 bases lay in between. This CDR3 has 13 amino acids. CDR1 and CDR2 from the germline V gene are SGHRS and YFSETQ. CDR3 residues: CASSLSTEYGYTF. The DNA for the CDR3 is TGCGCCAGCAGCCTAAGTACAGAATATGGCTACACCTTC.

V and J are TRBV5-5 and TRBJ2-1; TRBD2 agrees at 10 bases. Losses at the gene ends were 0 bases for V and 7 bases for J; bases not matched to a gene: 4. Germline CDR1 and CDR2: SGHKS and YYEKEE (reference sequence). CDR3 size: 15 residues. The CDR3 protein is CASSLAGLALNEQFF. DNA for the CDR3: TGTGCCAGCAGCTTGGCGGGACTAGCGTTGAATGAGCAGTTCTTC.

V gene TRBV20-1 combines with J gene TRBJ2-7; TRBD2 might be the D (6 bases). Germline loops: CDR1 DFQATT, CDR2 SNEGSKA (reference sequence). The CDR3 length is 13 residues. Trimming pared 6 bases from V and 4 bases from J, leaving 16 bases between. The DNA of the CDR3 is TGCAGTGCGGAGGAGGGGCTCCTGTACGAGCAGTACTTC. Residues: CSAEEGLLYEQYF.

This rearrangement joins TRBV12-3 or TRBV12-4 to TRBJ2-3; D unclear. V dropped 4 bases and J dropped 2 bases, with 10 bases sitting between them. CDR3 size: 14 residues. The CDR3 here is CASSWVENTDTQYF. Written as DNA, the CDR3 is TGTGCCAGCAGTTGGGTGGAAAACACAGATACGCAGTATTTT.

V is TRBV14 and J is TRBJ2-1; D perhaps matches TRBD1 (6 bases). Trimming removed 5 bases at V and 0 bases at J, with 14 bases between. Germline-derived CDR1 and CDR2 are SGHDN and FVKESK. The CDR3 length is 16 residues. In nucleotides, the CDR3 is TGTGCCAGCAGCAGTCCAGGGGCTAGCTCCTACAATGAGCAGTTCTTC. This gives the protein CASSSPGASSYNEQFF.

The J gene is TRBJ1-2, the V gene TRBV29-1, with D possibly TRBD1 on 6 matching bases. Germline V gives CDR1 SQVTM, CDR2 ANQGSEA. Trimming cost V 3 bases and J 5 bases, with 13 bases left between them. The CDR3 is 13 amino acids. The CDR3 DNA reads TGCAGCGTTGATCAGGGGCCGGGGTATGGCTACACCTTC. Translating gives CSVDQGPGYGYTF. The whole variable domain, remainder taken from reference TRBV29-1 and TRBJ1-2, is SAVISQKPSRDICQRGTSLTIQCQVDSQVTMMFWYRQQPGQSLTLIATANQGSEATYESGFVIDKFPISRPNLTFSTLTVSNMSPEDSSIYLCSVDQGPGYGYTFGSGTRLTVV.

The chain employs TRBV6-5 and TRBJ2-7; D might be TRBD2 (5 bases). V gave up 2 bases and J gave up 3 bases, with 14 bases separating them. Looked up from germline, CDR1 is MNHEY and CDR2 is SVGAGI. The CDR3 extends over 15 amino acids. The CDR3 protein is CASSYTTTEGYEQYF. The CDR3 coding sequence is TGTGCCAGCAGTTACACGACAACTGAGGGCTACGAGCAGTACTTC.

The chain joins TRBV6-5 to TRBJ1-1; possibly TRBD1 for D (5 bases). Germline V gene data show CDR1 as MNHEY and CDR2 as SVGAGI. This CDR3 is built from 14 residues. Trimming pared 2 bases from V and 4 bases from J, leaving 11 bases between. CDR3 bases: TGTGCCAGCAGTTACGGAGGGACCTCCACTGAAGCTTTCTTT. As protein: CASSYGGTSTEAFF.